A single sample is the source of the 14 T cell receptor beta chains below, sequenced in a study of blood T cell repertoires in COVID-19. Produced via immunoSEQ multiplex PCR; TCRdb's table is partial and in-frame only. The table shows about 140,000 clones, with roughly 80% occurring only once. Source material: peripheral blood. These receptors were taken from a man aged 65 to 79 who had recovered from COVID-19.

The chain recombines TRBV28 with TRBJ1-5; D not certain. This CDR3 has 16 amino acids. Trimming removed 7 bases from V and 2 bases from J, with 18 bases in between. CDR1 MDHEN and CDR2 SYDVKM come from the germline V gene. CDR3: CASNSLPGWGNQPQHF. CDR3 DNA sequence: TGTGCCAGCAACTCTCTTCCGGGGTGGGGCAATCAGCCCCAGCATTTT. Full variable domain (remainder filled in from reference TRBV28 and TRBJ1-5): DVKVTQSSRYLVKRTGEKVFLECVQDMDHENMFWYRQDPGLGLRLIYFSYDVKMKEKGDIPEGYSVSREKKERFSLILESASTNQTSMYLCASNSLPGWGNQPQHFGDGTRLSIL.

The CDR3 reads CASSSVTGGQETQYF. The CDR3 bases are TGTGCCAGTAGTAGCGTAACGGGAGGGCAAGAGACCCAGTACTTC. V usage is TRBV19 and J usage is TRBJ2-5; 8 nucleotides align to TRBD2. This CDR3 has 15 residues. Germline loops: CDR1 LNHDA, CDR2 SQIVND (reference sequence). Trimming at V came to 4 bases and at J to 2 bases, leaving 6 bases not matched to a gene.

CDR3 protein: CASSIGVAGGRYEQYF. DNA for the CDR3: TGTGCCAGTAGTATAGGGGTAGCGGGAGGGCGCTACGAGCAGTACTTC. This chain links TRBV19 with TRBJ2-7, with 11 bases fitting TRBD2. The length of the CDR3 is 16 residues. Germline CDR1 reads LNHDA; CDR2 reads SQIVND (reference sequence). After removal of 1 base from V and 3 bases from J, the junction contained 5 bases not matched to a gene.

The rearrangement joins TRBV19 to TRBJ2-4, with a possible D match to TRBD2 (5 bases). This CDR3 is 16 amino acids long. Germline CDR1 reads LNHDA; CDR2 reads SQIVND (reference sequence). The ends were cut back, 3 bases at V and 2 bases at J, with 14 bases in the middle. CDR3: CASSISLRESKNIQYF. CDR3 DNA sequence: TGTGCCAGTAGTATCTCCTTGAGGGAGTCCAAAAACATTCAGTACTTC.

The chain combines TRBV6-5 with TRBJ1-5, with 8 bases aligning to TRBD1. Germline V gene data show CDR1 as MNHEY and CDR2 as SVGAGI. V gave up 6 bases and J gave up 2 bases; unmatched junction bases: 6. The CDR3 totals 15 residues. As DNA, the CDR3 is TGTGCCAGCAGCCCGGACAGGGCAGGCAATCAGCCCCAGCATTTT. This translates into CASSPDRAGNQPQHF.

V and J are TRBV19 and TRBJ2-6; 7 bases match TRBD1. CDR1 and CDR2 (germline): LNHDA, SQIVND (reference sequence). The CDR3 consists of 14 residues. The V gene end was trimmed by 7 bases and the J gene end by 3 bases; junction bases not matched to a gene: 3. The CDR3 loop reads CASNTGDGANVLTF. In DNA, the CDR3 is TGTGCCAGTAATACAGGGGATGGGGCCAACGTCCTGACTTTC.

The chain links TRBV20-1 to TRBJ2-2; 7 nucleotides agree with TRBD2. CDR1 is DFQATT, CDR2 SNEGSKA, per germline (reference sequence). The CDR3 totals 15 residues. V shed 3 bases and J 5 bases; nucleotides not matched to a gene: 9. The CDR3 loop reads CSASSGGHKTGELFF. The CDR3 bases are TGCAGTGCTAGTTCGGGGGGTCATAAGACCGGGGAGCTGTTTTTT.

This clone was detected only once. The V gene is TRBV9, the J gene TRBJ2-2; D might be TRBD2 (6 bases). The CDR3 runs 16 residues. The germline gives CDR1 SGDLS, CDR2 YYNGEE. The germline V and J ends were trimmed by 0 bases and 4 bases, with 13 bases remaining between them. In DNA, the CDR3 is TGTGCCAGCAGCGTAGTCTCGGGAGTAACCACCGGGGAGCTGTTTTTT. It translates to CASSVVSGVTTGELFF.

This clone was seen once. CDR3 sequence: CASSPTSQNEQFF. The CDR3 nucleotides are TGTGCCAGCAGCCCGACTAGTCAGAATGAGCAGTTCTTC. This chain uses TRBV7-3 with TRBJ2-1; D is perhaps TRBD2 (6 bases). The CDR3 contains 13 residues. Trimming stripped 5 bases from V and 7 bases from J, with 12 bases between. Germline V CDR1 and CDR2: SGHTA, FQGTGA.

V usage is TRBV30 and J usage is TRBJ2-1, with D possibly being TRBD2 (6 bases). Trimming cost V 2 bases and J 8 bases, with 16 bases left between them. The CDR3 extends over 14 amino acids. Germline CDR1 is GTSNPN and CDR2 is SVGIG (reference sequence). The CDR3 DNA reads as TGTGCCTGGAGTCTCCTCGGAGGGTCGGATGAGCAGTTCTTC. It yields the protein CAWSLLGGSDEQFF.

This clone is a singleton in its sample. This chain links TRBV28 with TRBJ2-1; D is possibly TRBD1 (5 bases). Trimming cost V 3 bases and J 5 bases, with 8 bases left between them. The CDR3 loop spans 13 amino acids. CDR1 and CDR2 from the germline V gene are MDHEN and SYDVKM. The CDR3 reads CASSLVGDNEQFF. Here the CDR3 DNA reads TGTGCCAGCAGTTTGGTAGGGGACAATGAGCAGTTCTTC.

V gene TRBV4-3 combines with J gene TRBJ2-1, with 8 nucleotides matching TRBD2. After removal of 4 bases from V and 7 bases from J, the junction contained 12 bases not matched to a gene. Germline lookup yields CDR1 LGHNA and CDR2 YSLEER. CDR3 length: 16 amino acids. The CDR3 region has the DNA TGCGCCAGCAGCCTTGAGACGGGAGGGCCGATAAATGAGCAGTTCTTC. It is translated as CASSLETGGPINEQFF.

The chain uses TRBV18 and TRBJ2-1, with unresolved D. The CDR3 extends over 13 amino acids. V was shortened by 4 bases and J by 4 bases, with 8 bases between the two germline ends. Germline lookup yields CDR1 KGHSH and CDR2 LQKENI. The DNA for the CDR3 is TGTGCCAGCTCACTCCTTCCTTACAATGAGCAGTTCTTC. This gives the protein CASSLLPYNEQFF.

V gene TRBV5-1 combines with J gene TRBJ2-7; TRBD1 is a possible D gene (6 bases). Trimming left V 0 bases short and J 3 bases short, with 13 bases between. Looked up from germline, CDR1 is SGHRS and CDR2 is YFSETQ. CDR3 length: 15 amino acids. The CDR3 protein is CASSLERTVNYEQYF. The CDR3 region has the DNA TGCGCCAGCAGCTTGGAGCGGACAGTGAACTACGAGCAGTACTTC.